This TCR beta chain was captured by sequencing in a study of blood T cells in healthy people across ages. The CDR3 length is 13 residues. Per germline, CDR1 SGDLS and CDR2 YYNGEE. J lost 5 bases, V lost 4 bases, and 5 bases had no gene match. This clonotype was seen a handful of times. The second PCR ran roughly 6 to 11 cycles with a sample-barcoded 5' primer and J-beta primers. Each CDR3 protein is one row after TCRdb ran MiXCR on the 5' RACE reads. The table has about 1 million distinct CDR3 sequences, over 35% seen once. The sequence was collected from a woman aged 55-70 years in good health. The V gene is TRBV9, the J gene TRBJ1-2, with 7 bases identical to TRBD1. Sequencing was done on a sample of blood. CDR3 loop: CASSPDREYGYTF. In DNA form, the CDR3 reads TGTGCCAGCAGCCCCGACAGGGAATATGGCTACACCTTC.